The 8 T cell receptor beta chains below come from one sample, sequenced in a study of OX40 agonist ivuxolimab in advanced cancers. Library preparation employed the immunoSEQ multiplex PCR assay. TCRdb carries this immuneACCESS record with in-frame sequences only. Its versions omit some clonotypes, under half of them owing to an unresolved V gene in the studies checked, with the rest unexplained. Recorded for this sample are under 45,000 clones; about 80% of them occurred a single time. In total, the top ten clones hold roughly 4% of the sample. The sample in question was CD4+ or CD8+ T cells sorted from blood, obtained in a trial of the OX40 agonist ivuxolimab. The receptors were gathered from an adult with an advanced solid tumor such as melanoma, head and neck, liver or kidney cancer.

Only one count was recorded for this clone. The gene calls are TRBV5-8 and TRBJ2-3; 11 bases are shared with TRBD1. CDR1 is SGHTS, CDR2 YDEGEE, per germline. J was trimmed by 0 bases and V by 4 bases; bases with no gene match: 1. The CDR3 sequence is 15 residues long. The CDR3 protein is CASSGQGASTDTQYF. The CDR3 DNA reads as TGTGCCAGCAGCGGACAGGGGGCGAGCACAGATACGCAGTATTTT.

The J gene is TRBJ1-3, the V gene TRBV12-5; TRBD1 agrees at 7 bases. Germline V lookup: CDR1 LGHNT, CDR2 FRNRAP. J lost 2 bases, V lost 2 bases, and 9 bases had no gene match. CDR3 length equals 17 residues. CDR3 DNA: TGTGCTAGTGGTTTGCAACCCACAGGGGAGCCTGGAAACACCATATATTTT. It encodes CASGLQPTGEPGNTIYF. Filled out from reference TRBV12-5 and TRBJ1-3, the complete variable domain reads DARVTQTPRHKVTEMGQEVTMRCQPILGHNTVFWYRQTMMQGLELLAYFRNRAPLDDSGMPKDRFSAEMPDATLATLKIQPSEPRDSAVYFCASGLQPTGEPGNTIYFGEGSWLTVV.

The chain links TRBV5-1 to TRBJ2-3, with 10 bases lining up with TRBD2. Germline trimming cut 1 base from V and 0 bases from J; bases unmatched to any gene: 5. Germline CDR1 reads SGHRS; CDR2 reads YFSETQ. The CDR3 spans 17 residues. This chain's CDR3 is CASSLWTSGSSTDTQYF. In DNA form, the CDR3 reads TGCGCCAGCAGCTTGTGGACTAGCGGCTCTAGCACAGATACGCAGTATTTT.

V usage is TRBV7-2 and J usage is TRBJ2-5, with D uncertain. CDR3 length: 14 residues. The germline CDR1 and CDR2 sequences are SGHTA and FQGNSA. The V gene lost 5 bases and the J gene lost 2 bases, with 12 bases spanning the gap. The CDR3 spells CASSLSYPQETQYF. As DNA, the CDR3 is TGTGCCAGCAGCCTCTCCTACCCTCAAGAGACCCAGTACTTC.

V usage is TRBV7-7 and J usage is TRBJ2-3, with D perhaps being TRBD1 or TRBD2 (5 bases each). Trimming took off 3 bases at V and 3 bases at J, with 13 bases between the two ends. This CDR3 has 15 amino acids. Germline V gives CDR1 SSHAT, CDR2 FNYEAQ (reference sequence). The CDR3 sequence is CASSFGQGVTDTQYF. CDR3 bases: TGTGCCAGCAGCTTCGGTCAGGGAGTTACAGATACGCAGTATTTT.

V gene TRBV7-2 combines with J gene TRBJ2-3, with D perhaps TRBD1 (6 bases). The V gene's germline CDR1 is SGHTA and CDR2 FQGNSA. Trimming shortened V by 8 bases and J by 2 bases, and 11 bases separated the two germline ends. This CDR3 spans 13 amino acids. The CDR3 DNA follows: TGTGCCAGCGGAACAGGGTCCACAGATACGCAGTATTTT. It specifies CASGTGSTDTQYF.

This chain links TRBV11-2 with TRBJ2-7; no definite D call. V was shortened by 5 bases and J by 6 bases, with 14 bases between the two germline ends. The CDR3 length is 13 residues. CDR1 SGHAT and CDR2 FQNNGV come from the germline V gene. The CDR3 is CASSLRARIEQYF. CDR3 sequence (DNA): TGTGCCAGCAGCCTCCGAGCTCGCATCGAGCAGTACTTC.

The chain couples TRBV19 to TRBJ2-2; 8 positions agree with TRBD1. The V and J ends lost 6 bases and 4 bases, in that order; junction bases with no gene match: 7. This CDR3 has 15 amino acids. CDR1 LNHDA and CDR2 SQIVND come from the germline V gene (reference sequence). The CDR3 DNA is TGTGCCAGTAGCGCCGGACAGGGCAGCACCGGGGAGCTGTTTTTT. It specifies CASSAGQGSTGELFF.